The next 3 T cell receptor beta chains were all read from a single sample in a study of control samples from healthy donors and cancer patients. Some clones are missing from TCRdb's copy, which holds only in-frame ones; the method was immunoSEQ multiplex PCR. The data contain about 170,000 clones, just under 95% of them seen just once; the ten biggest clones take up approximately 4%. Specimen: blood. Receptors originate from a woman in her sixties in good health.

This rearrangement joins TRBV14 to TRBJ2-1; D is uncertain. Trimming stripped 5 bases from V and 9 bases from J, with 11 bases between. The germline V gene has CDR1 SGHDN and CDR2 FVKESK. The CDR3 consists of 12 residues. The CDR3 nucleotides are TGTGCCAGCAGCTCCCCTAGAGGTGAGCAGTTCTTC. Encoded protein: CASSSPRGEQFF.

V usage is TRBV6-6 and J usage is TRBJ1-5, with D tentatively TRBD1 (5 bases). CDR1 MNHNY and CDR2 SVGAGI come from the germline V gene (reference sequence). Trimming took 4 bases from V and 0 from J, leaving 7 bases between them. There are 14 residues in the CDR3. The CDR3 loop reads CASSSQVSNQPQHF. Here the CDR3 DNA reads TGTGCCAGCAGTTCACAGGTTAGCAATCAGCCCCAGCATTTT.

The V gene is TRBV4-3, the J gene TRBJ2-5; 7 nucleotides agree with TRBD1. The CDR3 loop spans 14 amino acids. V was clipped by 1 base and J by 3 bases; unmatched bases: 2. Germline V gene lookup returns CDR1 LGHNA and CDR2 YSLEER. The chain's CDR3 is CASSQVGGEETQYF. Written as DNA, the CDR3 is TGCGCCAGCAGCCAAGTAGGGGGCGAAGAGACCCAGTACTTC.